This T cell receptor beta chain stems from a study of T cell responses to AZD1222 COVID-19 vaccine. Method: immunoSEQ multiplex PCR; TCRdb's copy keeps in-frame clones and lacks some. Here the sample spans 84,000 or so clones, more than 80% being singletons. Comment on this clone: What it binds is not known.

Whole-study results and caveats: Only a handful of individuals given AZD1222 were seropositive at baseline. Donors were mostly white British, more females; clonal diversity possibly underestimated. No day 14 peak samples; only post-peak repertoires were characterized. CD4 TCRs covered the whole spike, strongest at regions 160-218 and 743-854.

Germline values: CDR1 SGHRS, CDR2 YFSETQ. The trim removed 0 bases at V and 2 bases at J, leaving 4 bases unmatched. The CDR3 contains 15 residues. The sample was peripheral blood, taken on day 0 of AZD1222 vaccination. The rearrangement uses TRBV5-1 and TRBJ2-5, with 7 nucleotides matching TRBD2. The receptor was derived from an adult in good health. The CDR3 sequence is CASSLGLAEQETQYF. The CDR3, as DNA: TGCGCCAGCAGCTTGGGCCTAGCGGAGCAAGAGACCCAGTACTTC.